The entry below describes one TCR beta chain. The clone's antigen remains unknown. Per-base quality was not reported, and no clone a single base away is much larger than it. The time point label, as the study defines it: baseline before first vaccination. This sample's treatment or condition label indicates: meningococcal conjugate vaccine given as trial control. The vaccinee samples were drawn from two UK trials, COV001 and COV002, one of which was a single-blind randomized controlled phase 2/3 trial testing AZD1222 (ChAdOx1 nCoV-19) in healthy adults. For TCRbeta chain sequencing, PBMC samples were collected from trial participants at day 0 and at day 28 after the second dose. The CDR3 regions of human TCRbeta chains were analyzed by immunosequencing. In the paper's pipeline: Repertoire TCRs were checked for matches against a reference library of SARS-CoV-2-specific TCRs that had been generated using the MIRA antigen-specificity platform. Breadth was defined as the fraction of unique TCRs that were SARS-CoV-2-associated. Depth was defined as the fraction of total T cells that were SARS-CoV-2-associated. Each spike-specific TCR was assigned to its reactive spike region and to a CD4 or CD8 class using the MIRA data. Log10-transformed breadth and depth values were compared by one-way ANOVA with Sidak's multiple comparisons tests. This is the immuneACCESS table as TCRdb keeps it, with only in-frame sequences that have V and J called. A part of the clones is gone; compared with another copy, unresolved V genes explain less than half, and the rest is unexplained. D and trimming come from the DNA, and the V and J calls and clone size come from that table. Recorded for this sample are about 110,000 clones; roughly 90% of them occurred a single time. The ten largest account for about 3% of the sample.

Germline trimming: 5 bases from V, 5 bases from J; junction bases outside gene matches: 4. The CDR3 numbers 13 residues from cysteine through phenylalanine. Only CDR3 DNA remains: 39 bases, in frame from the first base. In the germline V gene, CDR1 corresponds to SGHTA and CDR2 to FQGNSA. The sample comes from a study of T cell responses to AZD1222 COVID-19 vaccine (dated by TCRdb to the early 2020s). Study-level background: A total of more than 230 trial participants underwent TCR sequencing, of whom about 210 received two doses of AZD1222 and around 25 received two doses of the MenACWY control vaccine. Trial participants were enrolled into age subgroups of 18-55, 56-69 and 70-plus years, which contained 148, 28 and 57 TCR-sequenced participants, respectively.

The paper's findings and limits, for the study overall: Epitopes outside the regions mutated in the B.1.351 and B.1.1.7 variants were reportedly recognized by nearly half of the unique spike-specific TCRs. Conclusions about previously exposed vaccinees were limited because only six AZD1222 recipients were SARS-CoV-2 seropositive at baseline. The vaccine-associated CD4 TCRs covered the entire spike protein, and the dominant responses fell in regions 160-218 and 743-854. Spike-specific TCR breadth and depth rose significantly after two AZD1222 doses compared with day 0 and with MenACWY recipients. No day 14 peak-response samples were available, so repertoires were characterized only after the peak T cell response. In the small 56-69-year group, the increase in depth fell short of significance, most likely because of low power. Most participants were white British and females outnumbered males, and the authors suggested that clonal diversity may have been underestimated.

This sample comprised peripheral blood, obtained on day 0 of MenACWY control vaccination. This sequence was found in an adult in good health. The chain is assembled from TRBV7-2 and TRBJ2-7; the junction holds 9 bases that match TRBD2. The DNA reads TGTGCCAGCAGCCCTAGGACTAGCGACGAGCAGTACTTC. It is translated as CASSPRTSDEQYF.